The 28 T cell receptor beta chains reported below all come from one sample, sequenced in a study. TCRdb recomputed calls from the 5' RACE reads with MiXCR, one row per CDR3 protein. The table has about 40,000 distinct CDR3 sequences, about 19% seen once. The sequenced sample consisted of naive CD4+ T cells sorted from a lymph node. The subset was: naive CD4+ T cells, CD4+CD45RA+CD25-. Source of these receptors: a female donor with breast cancer.

The genes are TRBV7-8 and TRBJ1-1; D call uncertain. V was shortened by 3 bases and J by 4 bases, with 9 bases between the two germline ends. There are 13 residues in the CDR3. The germline gives CDR1 SGHVS, CDR2 FQNEAQ. The CDR3 protein is CASSFGEFTEAFF. In nucleotides, the CDR3 is TGTGCCAGCAGCTTCGGCGAATTCACTGAAGCTTTCTTT.

This clonotype was detected a few times. The chain couples TRBV29-1 to TRBJ2-2, with D possibly being TRBD1 (6 bases). Trimming removed 6 bases from V and 0 bases from J, with 11 bases in between. CDR3 length: 14 residues. The V gene's germline CDR1 is SQVTM and CDR2 ANQGSEA. The CDR3 loop reads CSVKGVSNTGELFF. The CDR3 nucleotides read TGCAGCGTAAAGGGGGTGTCGAACACCGGGGAGCTGTTTTTT.

Relative to its sample, this clonotype is medium-sized. The chain recombines TRBV7-6 with TRBJ2-7; TRBD1 aligns across 7 bases. Trimming removed 1 base from V and 8 bases from J; junction bases left unmatched: 2. Germline CDR1 is SGHVS and CDR2 is FNYEAQ. The CDR3 runs to 12 residues. CDR3 nucleotide sequence: TGTGCCAGCAGCTTAGAGGGGGCAAAGCAGTACTTC. Translating it yields CASSLEGAKQYF.

This clonotype has more than one count but fewer than ten. The rearrangement links TRBV7-2 to TRBJ1-2, with D tentatively TRBD1 (5 bases). Germline CDR1 is SGHTA and CDR2 is FQGNSA. This CDR3 contains 13 residues. With 5 bases removed from V and 3 bases from J, the gap between germline ends came to 10 bases. The CDR3 region has the DNA TGTGCCAGCAGCCCACAACAGGACTATGGCTACACCTTC. Translation gives CASSPQQDYGYTF.

The chain recombines TRBV25-1 with TRBJ1-4; D ambiguous. Trimming took off 2 bases at V and 11 bases at J, with 15 bases between the two ends. Germline CDR1 and CDR2: MGHDK and SYGVNS. This CDR3 has 14 amino acids. CDR3 bases: TGTGCCAGCAGTGAAGCAGGTTCTAGTGGGAAACTGTTTTTT. Its protein product is CASSEAGSSGKLFF.

Here the CDR3 reads CASSVFSSADTQYF. Here the CDR3 DNA reads TGTGCCAGCAGCGTTTTCTCTAGCGCAGATACGCAGTATTTT. The V call is TRBV7-2, the J call TRBJ2-3, with D perhaps matching TRBD2 (6 bases). Looked up from germline, CDR1 is SGHTA and CDR2 is FQGNSA. CDR3 length: 14 residues. V shed 5 bases and J shed 4 bases, with 13 bases lying between them.

The V and J genes are TRBV5-1 and TRBJ2-1; TRBD2 aligns across 8 bases. With 2 bases clipped from V and 0 bases from J, the junction kept 16 bases outside the gene matches. Germline V gene lookup returns CDR1 SGHRS and CDR2 YFSETQ. The CDR3 runs 20 residues. The CDR3 DNA sequence: TGCGCCAGCAGCTTCCCCTCCTCACTAGCGGACTCCCACTCCTACAATGAGCAGTTCTTC. It codes for CASSFPSSLADSHSYNEQFF.

This clonotype appeared a few times. The chain links TRBV27 to TRBJ2-3; 14 bases match TRBD2. Germline V gives CDR1 MNHEY, CDR2 SMNVEV (reference sequence). The CDR3 covers 18 residues. Trimming removed 6 bases from V and 6 bases from J; junction bases left unmatched: 14. CDR3 in amino acids: CASSPRPGLAGERDTQYF. Written as DNA, the CDR3 is TGTGCCAGCAGCCCTCGGCCGGGACTAGCGGGAGAGAGGGATACGCAGTATTTT.

In this sample, this clonotype is medium-sized. The chain links TRBV7-2 to TRBJ2-3, with unresolved D. The CDR3 sequence is 11 residues long. Trimming left V 3 bases short and J 2 bases short, with 0 bases between. Germline CDR1 SGHTA, CDR2 FQGNSA. The CDR3 loop is CASSFTDTQYF. As DNA, the CDR3 is TGTGCCAGCAGCTTCACAGATACGCAGTATTTT.

The table lists this clonotype with a few counts. This sequence joins TRBV24-1 and TRBJ2-5; TRBD2 is a possible D gene (6 bases). CDR3 length: 18 amino acids. Germline V CDR1 and CDR2: KGHDR, SFDVKD. With 1 base removed from V and 3 bases from J, the gap between germline ends came to 20 bases. The CDR3 loop reads CATSDFGLGGPRKETQYF. CDR3 DNA sequence: TGTGCCACCAGTGATTTTGGGTTGGGAGGACCGAGGAAAGAGACCCAGTACTTC.

The J gene is TRBJ2-1, the V gene TRBV7-8, with D tentatively TRBD2 (5 bases). V dropped 3 bases and J dropped 7 bases, with 10 bases sitting between them. CDR1 SGHVS and CDR2 FQNEAQ come from the germline V gene. The CDR3 is 13 amino acids. The CDR3 DNA sequence: TGTGCCAGCAGCTTCCGGGAACCTAATGAGCAGTTCTTC. Protein product: CASSFREPNEQFF.

There are a few counts of this clonotype. The chain combines TRBV28 with TRBJ2-5; 10 nucleotides match TRBD2. The trim removed 5 bases at V and 6 bases at J, leaving 6 bases unmatched. This CDR3 has 14 amino acids. Germline V gene lookup returns CDR1 MDHEN and CDR2 SYDVKM. CDR3 sequence reads: CASSPAGGKKTQYF. The CDR3 region has the DNA TGTGCCAGCAGTCCAGCGGGAGGGAAGAAGACCCAGTACTTC. Full variable domain (remainder filled in from reference TRBV28 and TRBJ2-5): DVKVTQSSRYLVKRTGEKVFLECVQDMDHENMFWYRQDPGLGLRLIYFSYDVKMKEKGDIPEGYSVSREKKERFSLILESASTNQTSMYLCASSPAGGKKTQYFGPGTRLLVL.

The chain recombines TRBV6-5 with TRBJ1-4; 7 bases are shared with TRBD1. From germline, CDR1 is MNHEY and CDR2 SVGAGI. This CDR3 is 15 amino acids long. With 6 bases clipped from V and 6 bases from J, the junction kept 10 bases outside the gene matches. The CDR3 coding sequence is TGTGCCAGCAGGAGACAGGGCGGGGGCGATGAAAAACTGTTTTTT. Translated, it gives CASRRQGGGDEKLFF.

The V and J genes are TRBV9 and TRBJ2-3, with D perhaps TRBD2 (6 bases). Germline loops: CDR1 SGDLS, CDR2 YYNGEE. The CDR3 runs to 17 residues. V dropped 0 bases and J dropped 1 base, with 15 bases sitting between them. DNA for the CDR3: TGTGCCAGCAGCGTAGCTGGTTTGGGGACTGGCACAGATACGCAGTATTTT. Protein sequence: CASSVAGLGTGTDTQYF.

The chain uses TRBV3-1 and TRBJ2-2; no definite D call. This CDR3 contains 11 residues. V lost 7 bases, J lost 5 bases, and 5 bases lay in between. The germline CDR1 and CDR2 sequences are LGHDT and YNNKEL (reference sequence). CDR3 protein: CASKNTGELFF. DNA for the CDR3: TGTGCCAGCAAAAATACCGGGGAGCTGTTTTTT.

This clonotype was picked up a small number of times. A much larger clonotype is one base distant, so this may be a read error. V and J are TRBV7-3 and TRBJ2-2; TRBD1 agrees at 9 bases. Germline V lookup: CDR1 SGHTA, CDR2 FQGTGA. J lost 2 bases, V lost 5 bases, and 6 bases had no gene match. This CDR3 is built from 16 residues. CDR3 in DNA: TGTGCCAGCAGCGTAGGGGGACAGGGAAACACCGGGGAGCTGTTTTTT. It codes for CASSVGGQGNTGELFF.

In its sample, this clonotype was seen once. One end of the junction varies from germline; a read error may be responsible. The chain is built from TRBV6-5 and TRBJ2-4; the D gene is possibly TRBD2 (5 bases). The CDR3 covers 14 residues. CDR1 is MNHEY and CDR2 is SVGAGI in the germline V gene. The CDR3 DNA reads TGTGTCAGCAGCCGTAGCGAGGCCAAAAACATTCAGTACTTC. It encodes CVSSRSEAKNIQYF.

The chain combines TRBV10-3 with TRBJ2-1; TRBD1 aligns across 7 bases. This CDR3 region has 14 residues. Trimming took 5 bases from V and 8 from J; bases not matched to a gene: 9. The germline CDR1 and CDR2 sequences are ENHRY and SYGVKD. The CDR3 loop reads CAISSAGRGHEQFF. The CDR3 bases are TGTGCCATCAGTAGTGCGGGTAGGGGGCATGAGCAGTTCTTC.

This clonotype was seen ten or more times. This chain joins TRBV5-1 and TRBJ2-5, with 12 bases matching TRBD2. CDR1 is SGHRS and CDR2 is YFSETQ in the germline V gene. The CDR3 is made up of 16 amino acids. The J segment lost 0 bases and the V segment lost 3 bases, leaving 3 bases of the junction unmatched. As DNA, the CDR3 is TGCGCCAGCAGCTACGGACTAGCGGGGCACCAAGAGACCCAGTACTTC. Translated: CASSYGLAGHQETQYF.

The V call is TRBV30, the J call TRBJ1-1, with D possibly matching TRBD1 (6 bases). Between the trimmed V and J ends, which lost 4 bases and 4 bases, there was a span of 13 bases. The CDR3 is 13 residues long. Germline-derived CDR1 and CDR2 are GTSNPN and SVGIG (reference sequence). CDR3 coding DNA: TGTGCCTGGATCACAGGGAAGGGCACTGAAGCTTTCTTT. The encoded protein is CAWITGKGTEAFF.

This clonotype was observed many times. The chain couples TRBV7-9 to TRBJ1-2; D perhaps matches TRBD1 (6 bases). Trimming took off 2 bases at V and 3 bases at J, with 13 bases between the two ends. CDR3 length: 15 amino acids. Looked up from germline, CDR1 is SEHNR and CDR2 is FQNEAQ (reference sequence). For the CDR3, the DNA is TGTGCCAGCAGCTTAAGGGGCCAGGGGTACTATGGCTACACCTTC. Its protein is CASSLRGQGYYGYTF.

V is TRBV12-3 or TRBV12-4 and J is TRBJ2-1, with 7 bases that match TRBD1. The length of the CDR3 is 14 residues. The V gene end was trimmed by 5 bases and the J gene end by 9 bases; junction bases not matched to a gene: 10. The CDR3, as DNA: TGTGCCAGCAGTCGAACCGGGACAGTCCCTGAGCAGTTCTTC. This codes for CASSRTGTVPEQFF.

Regarding this clonotype: This CDR3 is missing its conserved last phenylalanine or tryptophan, likely due to a read error. The V and J genes are TRBV25-1 and TRBJ1-6, with 8 bases matching TRBD1. Germline-derived CDR1 and CDR2 are MGHDK and SYGVNS. V shed 3 bases and J 10 bases; nucleotides not matched to a gene: 8. The CDR3 loop spans 15 amino acids. CDR3 DNA: TGTGCCAGCAGTGAGGAGGGCAGGGGGCAATCACCCCTCCACCTT. Its protein is CASSEEGRGQSPLHL.

This clonotype was detected a few times. The rearrangement links TRBV28 to TRBJ2-3; 8 bases are a match to TRBD1. Per the germline V gene, CDR1 is MDHEN and CDR2 is SYDVKM. V lost 5 bases and J lost 4; bases outside the gene matches: 11. The CDR3 extends over 16 amino acids. Here the CDR3 reads CASSAPTGGGPDTQYF. The CDR3 nucleotides read TGTGCCAGCAGTGCGCCAACAGGGGGAGGCCCAGATACGCAGTATTTT.

This clonotype came up many times. This chain uses TRBV9 with TRBJ2-5, with D possibly being TRBD1 or TRBD2 (5 bases each). Trimming left V 0 bases short and J 1 base short, with 13 bases between. CDR1 SGDLS and CDR2 YYNGEE come from the germline V gene. The CDR3 extends over 16 amino acids. The CDR3 loop reads CASSVGAGGTQETQYF. CDR3 nucleotide sequence: TGTGCCAGCAGCGTAGGGGCCGGTGGGACCCAAGAGACCCAGTACTTC.

This clonotype has only a few counts. The chain employs TRBV2 and TRBJ2-5; 9 bases align to TRBD1. V dropped 5 bases and J dropped 4; count of bases not matched to a gene: 5. The CDR3 loop spans 14 amino acids. The germline V gene has CDR1 SNHLY and CDR2 FYNNEI. The CDR3 region has the DNA TGTGCCAGCAGTCTACAGGGGGCCGGAGAGACCCAGTACTTC. It translates to CASSLQGAGETQYF.

This clonotype has just a few counts. This chain joins TRBV7-2 and TRBJ2-2, with TRBD1 identical over 8 bases. This CDR3 spans 15 amino acids. Losses at the gene ends were 5 bases for V and 5 bases for J; bases not matched to a gene: 7. CDR1 and CDR2 (germline): SGHTA, FQGNSA. CDR3 bases: TGTGCCAGCAGCCCAGGGACAGGTGGGACCGGGGAGCTGTTTTTT. Protein sequence: CASSPGTGGTGELFF.

In the case of this clonotype: A much larger clone lies one base from this, so it may be a read error. This chain links TRBV9 with TRBJ2-1; 10 nucleotides match TRBD1. Germline V gene data show CDR1 as SGDLS and CDR2 as YYNGEE. Trimming took 0 bases from V and 6 from J; bases not matched to a gene: 6. CDR3 length equals 16 residues. The CDR3 sequence is CASSVVGQGWANEQFF. The CDR3 nucleotides are TGTGCCAGCAGCGTAGTGGGACAGGGGTGGGCCAATGAGCAGTTCTTC.